This T cell receptor beta chain was found in a study of cytomegalovirus exposure and HLA in healthy donors. Study details: Inside one of the first data releases sat about 85 million unique TCRs taken from HLA-typed donors. Study findings and constraints: Per a later analysis, HLA-associated TCR beta chains showed more clonal expansion than other, equally common TCR beta chains. Apart from CMV serostatus, no immune exposure information was available. Reportedly, fewer N-insertions than the 666-donor mean appeared in an Asian-associated ancestry cluster in a later analysis.

Per germline, CDR1 MNHGY and CDR2 SVAAGI. The CDR3 spans 19 residues. V lost 0 bases, J lost 0 bases, and 11 bases stayed unmatched. The PCR made use of 60 Vbeta and 13 Jbeta primers. Assay used: immunoSEQ multiplex PCR; TCRdb lists only in-frame clones, some missing. The table has fewer than 150,000 clones, roughly four fifths seen once; the top ten hold approximately 3.1%. Points on this clone: The antigen is undetermined.

The chain has TRBV6-9 and TRBJ2-1; the match to TRBD2 covers 7 bases. This TCR was sampled from a man aged 30-40 years in good health and CMV-seronegative. The sequenced material came from PBMCs. DNA of the CDR3: TGTGCCAGCAGTTATTCTGCGGTGTCCGGCGGGAGCTCCTACAATGAGCAGTTCTTC. Translated: CASSYSAVSGGSSYNEQFF.